Described below is a single T cell receptor beta chain sequence and its context. Its antigen is not identified. The CDR3 runs 15 residues. V dropped 3 bases and J dropped 7; count of bases not matched to a gene: 5. CDR1 SGHTA and CDR2 FQGNSA come from the germline V gene. These data are taken from a study of T cell responses to AZD1222 COVID-19 vaccine. Across the study: The study pooled second doses at about 4 or about 12 weeks. Study-level findings and limits: Most donors were white British and more were female, and clonal diversity was possibly underestimated.

Assay used: immunoSEQ multiplex PCR; TCRdb lists only in-frame clones, some missing. The table shows 95,000 to 130,000 clones, with 87% occurring only once. The sequencing here drew on peripheral blood, taken on day 0 of AZD1222 vaccination. This rearrangement joins TRBV7-2 to TRBJ1-5, with TRBD1 identical over 11 bases. This TCR was recovered from an adult in good health. The CDR3 loop is CASSLGTGGRQPQHF. For the CDR3, the DNA is TGTGCCAGCAGCTTGGGGACAGGGGGGAGACAGCCCCAGCATTTT.